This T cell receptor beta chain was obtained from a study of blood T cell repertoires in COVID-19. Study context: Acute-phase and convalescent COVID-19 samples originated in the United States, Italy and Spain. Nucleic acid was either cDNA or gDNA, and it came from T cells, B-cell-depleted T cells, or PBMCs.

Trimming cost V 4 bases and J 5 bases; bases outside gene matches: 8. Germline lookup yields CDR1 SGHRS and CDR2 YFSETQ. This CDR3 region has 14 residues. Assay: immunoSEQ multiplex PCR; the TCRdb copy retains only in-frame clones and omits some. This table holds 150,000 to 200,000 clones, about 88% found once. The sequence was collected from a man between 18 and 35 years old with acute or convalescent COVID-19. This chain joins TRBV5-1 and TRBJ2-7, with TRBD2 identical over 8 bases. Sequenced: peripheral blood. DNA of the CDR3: TGCGCCAGCAGCCGGGAGGGGACCCTCCACGAGCAGTACTTC. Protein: CASSREGTLHEQYF. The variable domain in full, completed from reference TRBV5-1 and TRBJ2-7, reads KAGVTQTPRYLIKTRGQQVTLSCSPISGHRSVSWYQQTPGQGLQFLFEYFSETQRNKGNFPGRFSGRQFSNSRSEMNVSTLELGDSALYLCASSREGTLHEQYFGPGTRLTVT.